This paragraph reports one TCR beta chain. What it binds is unknown. Trimming cost V 5 bases and J 5 bases, with 16 bases left between them. The CDR3 sequence is 15 residues long. Germline CDR1 and CDR2: SNHLY and FYNNEI. This sample is part of a study of beta chain features in type 1 diabetes. Overall study context: On cell yields, gender and age, patients and healthy donors were similar. Points from the study as a whole: Patients with Type 1 diabetes showed moderately but significantly shorter TCRB CDR3s in all four CD4+ subsets.

Expressed TCRB transcripts were sequenced because the entire RNA isolate underwent reverse transcription. Read totals for stem cell-like memory T cell samples averaged roughly 910,000. Clones were read by immunoSEQ multiplex PCR, and TCRdb kept only the in-frame ones, dropping some. The sample consists of tens of thousands of clones, roughly 47% of them appearing once. Sequencing was carried out using stem cell memory CD4+ T cells from blood. This receptor was taken from a man aged 25 to 45 with type 1 diabetes. V and J are TRBV2 and TRBJ1-5; TRBD1 might be the D (5 bases). The CDR3 loop is CASSPRTISHQPQHF. For the CDR3, the DNA is TGTGCCAGCAGTCCACGGACAATCTCCCATCAGCCCCAGCATTTT.